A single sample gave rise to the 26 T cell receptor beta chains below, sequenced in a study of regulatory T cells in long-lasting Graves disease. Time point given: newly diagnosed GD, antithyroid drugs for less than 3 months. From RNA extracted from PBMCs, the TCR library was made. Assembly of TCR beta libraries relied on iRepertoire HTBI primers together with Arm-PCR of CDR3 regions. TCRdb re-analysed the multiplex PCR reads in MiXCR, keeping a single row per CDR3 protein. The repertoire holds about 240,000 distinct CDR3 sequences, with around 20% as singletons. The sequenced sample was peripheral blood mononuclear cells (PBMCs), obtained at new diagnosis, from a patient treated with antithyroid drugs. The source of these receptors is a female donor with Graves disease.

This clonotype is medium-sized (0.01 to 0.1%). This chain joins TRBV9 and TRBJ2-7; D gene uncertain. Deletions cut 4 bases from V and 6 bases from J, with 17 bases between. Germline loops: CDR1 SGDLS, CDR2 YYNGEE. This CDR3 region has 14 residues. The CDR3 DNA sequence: TGTGCCAGCAGCCCCCAGGACCTGGGTGGCGAGCAGTACTTC. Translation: CASSPQDLGGEQYF.

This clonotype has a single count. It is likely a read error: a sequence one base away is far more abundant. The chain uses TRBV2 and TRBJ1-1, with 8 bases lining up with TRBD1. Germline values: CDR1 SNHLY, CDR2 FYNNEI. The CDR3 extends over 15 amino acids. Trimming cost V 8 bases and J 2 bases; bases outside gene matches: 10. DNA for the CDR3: TGTGCCAGCGGTGCGTGGACAGGGTTCAACACTGAAGCTTTCTTT. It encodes CASGAWTGFNTEAFF.

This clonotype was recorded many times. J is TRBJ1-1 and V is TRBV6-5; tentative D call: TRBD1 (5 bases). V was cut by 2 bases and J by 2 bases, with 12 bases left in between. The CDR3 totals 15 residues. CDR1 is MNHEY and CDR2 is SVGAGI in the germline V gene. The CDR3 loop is CASSYPWGLNTEAFF. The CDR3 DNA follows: TGTGCCAGCAGTTACCCTTGGGGCCTTAACACTGAAGCTTTCTTT.

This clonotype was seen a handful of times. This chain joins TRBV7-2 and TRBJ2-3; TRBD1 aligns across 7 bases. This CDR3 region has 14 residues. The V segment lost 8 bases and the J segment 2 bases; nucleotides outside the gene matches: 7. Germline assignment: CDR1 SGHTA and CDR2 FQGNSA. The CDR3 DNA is TGTGCCAGCCGCCGGGACAGATACACAGATACGCAGTATTTT. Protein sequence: CASRRDRYTDTQYF.

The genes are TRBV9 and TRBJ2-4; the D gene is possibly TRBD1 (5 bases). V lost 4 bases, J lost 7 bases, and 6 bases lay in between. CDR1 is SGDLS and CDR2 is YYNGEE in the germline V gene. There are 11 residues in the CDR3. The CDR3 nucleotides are TGTGCCAGCAGCCCAGGGAACATTCAGTACTTC. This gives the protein CASSPGNIQYF. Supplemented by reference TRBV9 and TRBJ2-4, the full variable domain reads DSGVTQTPKHLITATGQRVTLRCSPRSGDLSVYWYQQSLDQGLQFLIQYYNGEERAKGNILERFSAQQFPDLHSELNLSSLELGDSALYFCASSPGNIQYFGAGTRLSVL.

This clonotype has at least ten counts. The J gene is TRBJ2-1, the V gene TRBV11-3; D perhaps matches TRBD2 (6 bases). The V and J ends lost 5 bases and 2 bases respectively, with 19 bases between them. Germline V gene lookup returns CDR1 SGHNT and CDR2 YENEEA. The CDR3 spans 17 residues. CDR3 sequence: CASSGGMRGFTYNEQFF. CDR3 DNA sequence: TGTGCCAGCAGCGGGGGGATGCGGGGTTTTACCTACAATGAGCAGTTCTTC.

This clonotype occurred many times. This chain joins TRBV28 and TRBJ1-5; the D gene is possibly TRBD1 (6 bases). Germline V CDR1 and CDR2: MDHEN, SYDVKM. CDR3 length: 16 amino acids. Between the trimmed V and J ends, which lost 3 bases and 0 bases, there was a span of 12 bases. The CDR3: CASSFQGFFSNQPQHF. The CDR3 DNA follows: TGTGCCAGCAGTTTTCAGGGGTTCTTTAGCAATCAGCCCCAGCATTTT.

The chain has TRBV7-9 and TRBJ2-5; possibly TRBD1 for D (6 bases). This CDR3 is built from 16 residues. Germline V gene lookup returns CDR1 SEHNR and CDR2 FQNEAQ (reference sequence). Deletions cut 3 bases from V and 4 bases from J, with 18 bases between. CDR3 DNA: TGTGCCAGCAGCTTGCAGGGGTCCGAGGGTGGAGAGACCCAGTACTTC. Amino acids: CASSLQGSEGGETQYF. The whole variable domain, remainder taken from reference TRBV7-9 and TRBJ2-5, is DTGVSQNPRHKITKRGQNVTFRCDPISEHNRLYWYRQTLGQGPEFLTYFQNEAQLEKSRLLSDRFSAERPKGSFSTLEIQRTEQGDSAMYLCASSLQGSEGGETQYFGPGTRLLVL.

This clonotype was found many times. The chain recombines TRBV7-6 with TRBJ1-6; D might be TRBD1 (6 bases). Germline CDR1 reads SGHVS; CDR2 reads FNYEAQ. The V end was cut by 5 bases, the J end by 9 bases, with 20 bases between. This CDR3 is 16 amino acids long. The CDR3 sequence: CASSARTARDSSPLHF. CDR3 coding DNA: TGTGCCAGCAGCGCCCGGACAGCTCGGGATAGTTCACCCCTCCACTTT.

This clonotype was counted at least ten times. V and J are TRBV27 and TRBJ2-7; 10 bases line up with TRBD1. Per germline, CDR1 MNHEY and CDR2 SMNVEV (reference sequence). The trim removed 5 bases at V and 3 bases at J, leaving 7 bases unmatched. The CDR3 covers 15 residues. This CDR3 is CASSPGQGEGYEQYF. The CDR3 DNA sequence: TGTGCCAGCAGTCCCGGACAGGGGGAAGGCTACGAGCAGTACTTC.

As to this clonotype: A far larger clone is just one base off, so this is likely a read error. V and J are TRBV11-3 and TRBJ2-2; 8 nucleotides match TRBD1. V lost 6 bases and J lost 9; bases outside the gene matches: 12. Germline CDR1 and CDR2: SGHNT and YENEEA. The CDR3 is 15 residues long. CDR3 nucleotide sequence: TGTGCCAGCAGAAGGACAGGGCTTGGAACCAGGGAGCTGTTTTTT. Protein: CASRRTGLGTRELFF.

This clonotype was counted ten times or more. DNA of the CDR3: TGTGCCAGCAGCTTAGAGGGCCGTAGCACAGATACGCAGTATTTT. It specifies CASSLEGRSTDTQYF. V and J are TRBV13 and TRBJ2-3, with D hard to call. The germline V gene encodes CDR1 PRHDT and CDR2 FYEKMQ (reference sequence). This CDR3 is 15 amino acids long. Trimming stripped 1 base from V and 0 bases from J, with 8 bases between.

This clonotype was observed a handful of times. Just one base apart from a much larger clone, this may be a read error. The CDR3 sequence is CASRGAGTLQSDEQYF. The CDR3 DNA reads as TGTGCCAGCAGGGGAGCCGGGACCCTACAATCCGACGAGCAGTACTTC. The gene calls are TRBV6-2 or TRBV6-3 and TRBJ2-7; D tentatively fits TRBD1 or TRBD2 (5 bases each). This CDR3 has 16 amino acids. V lost 6 bases and J 5 bases, leaving 23 bases between the germline ends. Germline V gene sequence: CDR1 MNHEY, CDR2 SVGEGT.

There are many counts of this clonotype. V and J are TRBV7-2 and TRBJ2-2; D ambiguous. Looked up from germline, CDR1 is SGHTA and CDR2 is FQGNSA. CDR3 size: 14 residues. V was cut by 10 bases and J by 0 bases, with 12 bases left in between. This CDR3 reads CANLARSNTGELFF. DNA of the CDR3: TGTGCCAACCTGGCGAGATCGAACACCGGGGAGCTGTTTTTT. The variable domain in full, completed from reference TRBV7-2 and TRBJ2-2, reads GAGVSQSPSNKVTEKGKDVELRCDPISGHTALYWYRQSLGQGLEFLIYFQGNSAPDKSGLPSDRFSAERTGGSVSTLTIQRTQQEDSAVYLCANLARSNTGELFFGEGSRLTVL.

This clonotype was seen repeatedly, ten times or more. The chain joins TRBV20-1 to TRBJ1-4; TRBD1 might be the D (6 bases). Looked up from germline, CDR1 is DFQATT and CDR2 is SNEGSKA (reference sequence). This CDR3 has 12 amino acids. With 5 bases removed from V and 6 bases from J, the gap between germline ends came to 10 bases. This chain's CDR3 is CSAAYRDEKLFF. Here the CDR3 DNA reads TGCAGTGCTGCCTACAGGGATGAAAAACTGTTTTTT.

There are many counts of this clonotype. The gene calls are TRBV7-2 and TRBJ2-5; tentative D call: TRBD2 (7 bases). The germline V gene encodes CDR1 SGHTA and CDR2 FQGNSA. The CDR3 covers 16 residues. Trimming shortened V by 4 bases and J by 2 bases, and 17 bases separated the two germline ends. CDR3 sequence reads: CASSYLSGGLQETQYF. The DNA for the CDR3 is TGTGCCAGCAGCTACCTATCCGGGGGGCTTCAAGAGACCCAGTACTTC.

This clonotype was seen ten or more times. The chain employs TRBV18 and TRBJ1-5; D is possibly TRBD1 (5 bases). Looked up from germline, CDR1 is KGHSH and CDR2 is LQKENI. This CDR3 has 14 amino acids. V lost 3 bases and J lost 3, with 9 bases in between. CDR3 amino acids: CASSPSGTNQPQHF. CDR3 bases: TGTGCCAGCTCACCGTCAGGGACCAATCAGCCCCAGCATTTT.

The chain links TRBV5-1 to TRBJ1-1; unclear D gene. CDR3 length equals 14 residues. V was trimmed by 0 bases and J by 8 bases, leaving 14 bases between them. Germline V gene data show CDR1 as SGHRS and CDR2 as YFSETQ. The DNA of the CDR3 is TGCGCCAGCAGCTTGGGAGTAGTTGAATCGGAAGCTTTCTTT. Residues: CASSLGVVESEAFF.

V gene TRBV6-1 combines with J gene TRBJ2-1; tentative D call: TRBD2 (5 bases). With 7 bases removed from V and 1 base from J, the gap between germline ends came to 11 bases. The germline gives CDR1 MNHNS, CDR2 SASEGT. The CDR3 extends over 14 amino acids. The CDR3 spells CASTREGSYNEQFF. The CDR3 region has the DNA TGTGCCAGCACCCGTGAGGGTTCCTACAATGAGCAGTTCTTC.

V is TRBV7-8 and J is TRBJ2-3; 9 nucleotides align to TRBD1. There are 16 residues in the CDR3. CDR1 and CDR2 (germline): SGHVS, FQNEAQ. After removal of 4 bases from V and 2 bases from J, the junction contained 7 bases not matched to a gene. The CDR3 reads CASSSKRDRVTDTQYF. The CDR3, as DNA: TGTGCCAGCAGCTCCAAAAGGGACAGGGTCACAGATACGCAGTATTTT.

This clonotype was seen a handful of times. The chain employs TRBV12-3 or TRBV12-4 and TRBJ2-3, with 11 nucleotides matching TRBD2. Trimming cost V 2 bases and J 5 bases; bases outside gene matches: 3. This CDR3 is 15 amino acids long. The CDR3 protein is CASSLIAGGQDTQYF. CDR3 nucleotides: TGTGCCAGCAGTTTAATAGCGGGAGGGCAAGATACGCAGTATTTT.

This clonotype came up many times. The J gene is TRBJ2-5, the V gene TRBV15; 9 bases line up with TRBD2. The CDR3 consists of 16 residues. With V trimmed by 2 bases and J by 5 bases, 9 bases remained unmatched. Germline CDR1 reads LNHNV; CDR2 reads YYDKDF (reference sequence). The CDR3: CATSRHEAGGGETQYF. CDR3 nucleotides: TGTGCCACCAGCAGACATGAAGCGGGGGGAGGGGAGACCCAGTACTTC.

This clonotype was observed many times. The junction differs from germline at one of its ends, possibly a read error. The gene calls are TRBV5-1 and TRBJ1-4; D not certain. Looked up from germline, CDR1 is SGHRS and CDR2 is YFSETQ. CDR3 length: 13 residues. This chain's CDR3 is CASSFGTDDALFF. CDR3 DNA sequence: TGTGCCAGCAGCTTCGGTACAGACGATGCACTGTTTTTT.

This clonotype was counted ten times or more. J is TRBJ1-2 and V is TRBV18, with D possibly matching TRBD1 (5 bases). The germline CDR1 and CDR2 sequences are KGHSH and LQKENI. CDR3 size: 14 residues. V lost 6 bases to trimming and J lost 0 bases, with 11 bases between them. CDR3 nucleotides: TGTGCCAGCTCTCAGGGCAGCTCTAACTATGGCTACACCTTC. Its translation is CASSQGSSNYGYTF.

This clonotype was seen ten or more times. DNA of the CDR3: TGTGCCAGCAGCCCGGGACAGGGAGAGGTTGGCTACACCTTC. Encoded protein: CASSPGQGEVGYTF. V is TRBV14 and J is TRBJ1-2; 9 positions match TRBD1. The CDR3 spans 14 residues. The J segment lost 7 bases and the V segment lost 4 bases, leaving 7 bases of the junction unmatched. Germline V gene sequence: CDR1 SGHDN, CDR2 FVKESK. The full variable domain, completed using reference TRBV14 and TRBJ1-2, is EAGVTQFPSHSVIEKGQTVTLRCDPISGHDNLYWYRRVMGKEIKFLLHFVKESKQDESGMPNNRFLAERTGGTYSTLKVQPAELEDSGVYFCASSPGQGEVGYTFGSGTRLTVV.

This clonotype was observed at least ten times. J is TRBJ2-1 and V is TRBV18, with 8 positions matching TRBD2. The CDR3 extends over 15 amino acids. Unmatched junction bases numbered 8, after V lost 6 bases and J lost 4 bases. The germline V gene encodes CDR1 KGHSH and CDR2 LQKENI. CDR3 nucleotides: TGTGCCAGCTCCCATGGCGGGGGGCGGTACAATGAGCAGTTCTTC. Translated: CASSHGGGRYNEQFF.